This section outlines one T cell receptor (beta chain) sequence together with its context. Its target antigen remains unknown. Base qualities are not provided; no much larger clone lies one nucleotide away. Libraries came from PCR. Sequencing was carried out with an Illumina HiSeq 2500. To normalize quantification of the TCRbeta repertoire, the TCR libraries were built with molecular barcoding that relied on unique molecular identifiers. The public reads were reprocessed in TCRdb via fastp at Q25 and MiXCR, keeping in-frame beta chains. Rows with a matching CDR3 protein are joined into one entry that keeps the most common DNA and genes. The sample table holds 210,000 or so distinct CDR3 sequences, of which roughly a tenth were seen once. Of the sample, under 30% falls within the top ten clones. In the paper's terms, the treatment or condition label means: allogeneic hematopoietic cell transplantation with graft depleted of TCRalphabeta T cells and CD19 B cells. Transplant recipients were children who received TCRalphabeta/CD19-depleted allogeneic hematopoietic cell grafts.

The data originate from a study of T-cell reconstitution after alpha-beta-depleted transplantation in children (TCRdb year 2016). Background on the whole study: Using TCR repertoire profiling, the study followed T-cell immune reconstitution in a quantitative way in children after TCRalphabeta/CD19-depleted allogeneic hematopoietic cell transplantation. What the research found in general, with its limitations: In some patients, the high TCRbeta diversity seen at day 60 was put down to recipient T cells and intrathymic progenitors that had survived conditioning. Over the following months the frequencies of hyperexpanded clones went down, and after one year T-cell counts and TCRbeta diversity were mostly credited to newly produced T cells. The apparently early alphabetaT-cell count recovery about two months after transplant was reportedly dependent on only several hundred rapidly expanded clones derived from non-depleted graft cells.

CDR1 GTSNPN and CDR2 SVGIG are derived from the germline V gene (reference sequence). Inclusive of the bounding cysteine and phenylalanine, the CDR3 is 13 residues long. Just the 39-base CDR3 DNA is kept, in frame starting at base 1. V drops 3 bases and J drops 3 bases, leaving 12 bases in between. The specimen was PBMCs, collected before TCRalphabeta/CD19-depleted stem cell transplant. The sequence was collected from a child younger than two with acute myeloid leukemia, due to receive a stem cell transplant. The V gene is TRBV30 and the J gene is TRBJ2-7; no D gene is confidently identified. Read as DNA, the sequence is TGTGCCTGGAGGGCACACCCCGGCTACGAGCAGTACTTC. Its product reads: CAWRAHPGYEQYF.